Listed here are 23 T cell receptor beta chains from one sample, sequenced in a study of chemoradiotherapy in HPV16-positive cancers. This table comes from immunoSEQ multiplex PCR, and its TCRdb copy is limited to in-frame clones, with some not included. The table records roughly 32,000 clones, around 89% of them present only once. The source was blood, collected from a patient who underwent chemoradiotherapy. The receptor source for this set is a human donor with HPV-associated anogenital cancer.

The V call is TRBV5-1, the J call TRBJ2-7; D is unclear. CDR3 length: 16 residues. The V and J ends lost 0 bases and 0 bases respectively, with 13 bases between them. Germline V gene sequence: CDR1 SGHRS, CDR2 YFSETQ. CDR3 region: CASSLDGTTSSYEQYF. The CDR3 DNA reads TGCGCCAGCAGCTTGGACGGCACTACGAGCTCCTACGAGCAGTACTTC.

The chain employs TRBV7-8 and TRBJ1-5; D remains ambiguous. The CDR3 has 16 residues. CDR1 is SGHVS, CDR2 FQNEAQ, per germline. V was trimmed by 1 base and J by 6 bases, leaving 16 bases between them. The CDR3 is CASSLVRLPSGQPQHF. In DNA, the CDR3 is TGTGCCAGCAGCTTAGTTCGCCTCCCGAGCGGTCAGCCCCAGCATTTT.

The rearrangement links TRBV4-1 to TRBJ1-1, with D maybe TRBD1 (6 bases). This CDR3 region has 15 residues. Germline CDR1 and CDR2: MGHRA and YSYEKL. V was clipped by 5 bases and J by 7 bases, with 20 bases between them. CDR3: CASSYFRGGRGEAFF. DNA of the CDR3: TGCGCCAGCAGCTACTTTCGAGGGGGGCGGGGTGAAGCTTTCTTT.

CDR3 DNA sequence: TGTGCCAGCAGCGTAGGGGACAGGGCCTCCTACGAGCAGTACTTC. Translation: CASSVGDRASYEQYF. This rearrangement joins TRBV9 to TRBJ2-7, with 9 nucleotides matching TRBD1. This CDR3 is 15 amino acids long. Germline V gene lookup returns CDR1 SGDLS and CDR2 YYNGEE. Unmatched junction bases numbered 1, after V lost 0 bases and J lost 0 bases.

A single count supports this clone. The V gene is TRBV4-1, the J gene TRBJ2-5; TRBD2 aligns across 15 bases. The CDR3 contains 17 residues. From germline, CDR1 is MGHRA and CDR2 YSYEKL. J was trimmed by 5 bases and V by 1 base; bases with no gene match: 5. DNA of the CDR3: TGCGCCAGCAGCCAAGGGACTAGCGGGGGGGCCCGGGAGACCCAGTACTTC. It specifies CASSQGTSGGARETQYF.

V usage is TRBV7-9 and J usage is TRBJ1-4, with D hard to call. Trimming left V 5 bases short and J 5 bases short, with 15 bases between. Per germline, CDR1 SEHNR and CDR2 FQNEAQ (reference sequence). There are 15 residues in the CDR3. CDR3 in amino acids: CASSPYKGGNEKLFF. The CDR3 bases are TGTGCCAGCAGCCCCTACAAAGGAGGAAATGAAAAACTGTTTTTT.

The genes are TRBV7-2 and TRBJ2-7; 10 bases align to TRBD1. Germline trimming cut 5 bases from V and 0 bases from J; bases unmatched to any gene: 4. CDR1 is SGHTA and CDR2 is FQGNSA in the germline V gene. The CDR3 runs 15 residues. The CDR3 sequence: CASSPGQGRSYEQYF. DNA of the CDR3: TGTGCCAGCAGCCCGGGACAGGGGCGCTCCTACGAGCAGTACTTC. Supplemented by reference TRBV7-2 and TRBJ2-7, the full variable domain reads GAGVSQSPSNKVTEKGKDVELRCDPISGHTALYWYRQSLGQGLEFLIYFQGNSAPDKSGLPSDRFSAERTGGSVSTLTIQRTQQEDSAVYLCASSPGQGRSYEQYFGPGTRLTVT.

This chain connects TRBV15 to TRBJ2-2, with a tentative D call TRBD2 (6 bases). Trimming shortened V by 6 bases and J by 5 bases, and 13 bases separated the two germline ends. The CDR3 sequence is 14 residues long. Germline V gives CDR1 LNHNV, CDR2 YYDKDF (reference sequence). The CDR3 nucleotides are TGTGCCACCAGTGGAGGGGAAAGGACCGGGGAGCTGTTTTTT. Its translation: CATSGGERTGELFF.

The chain is built from TRBV10-3 and TRBJ1-3; weak D call: TRBD1 (6 bases). The CDR3 is 16 amino acids. V was trimmed by 10 bases and J by 4 bases, leaving 23 bases between them. Germline V gene lookup returns CDR1 ENHRY and CDR2 SYGVKD. CDR3 bases: TGTGCCACGGCGCCAGGAGGGGGGGGAGGCGGAAACACCATATATTTT. This encodes CATAPGGGGGGNTIYF.

The chain is built from TRBV25-1 and TRBJ1-2; D might be TRBD1 (5 bases). V shed 4 bases and J shed 8 bases, with 17 bases lying between them. CDR3 length equals 14 residues. The germline gives CDR1 MGHDK, CDR2 SYGVNS. The CDR3 protein is CASSGGEGPRGYTF. CDR3 bases: TGTGCCAGCAGTGGGGGGGAGGGCCCCAGAGGCTACACCTTC.

The rearrangement joins TRBV6-5 to TRBJ2-1; the match to TRBD2 covers 11 bases. V lost 0 bases to trimming and J lost 7 bases; unmatched junction nucleotides: 5. The CDR3 sequence is 16 residues long. Germline CDR1 MNHEY, CDR2 SVGAGI. CDR3 region: CASSYSGLAGWNEQFF. CDR3 nucleotide sequence: TGTGCCAGCAGTTACTCCGGACTAGCGGGTTGGAATGAGCAGTTCTTC.

CDR3 amino acids: CASSPREGSYNEQFF. For the CDR3, the DNA is TGTGCCAGCAGCCCCAGGGAGGGATCCTACAATGAGCAGTTCTTC. The V call is TRBV9, the J call TRBJ2-1; 7 bases agree with TRBD2. This CDR3 has 15 amino acids. Germline-derived CDR1 and CDR2 are SGDLS and YYNGEE. Losses at the gene ends were 4 bases for V and 1 base for J; bases not matched to a gene: 5.

The rearrangement joins TRBV23-1 to TRBJ1-1; D uncertain. TRBV23-1 is an ORF, with its function uncertain. The CDR3 spans 15 residues. The V gene lost 3 bases and the J gene lost 2 bases, with 13 bases spanning the gap. The CDR3 bases are TGCGCCAGCAGTCATCACCTCGGCCCCAACACTGAAGCTTTCTTT. As protein: CASSHHLGPNTEAFF.

Here the CDR3 DNA reads TGTGCCAGCATTTGCGGAACAGGGATGAATACGCAGTATTTT. Its protein product is CASICGTGMNTQYF. The chain recombines TRBV21-1 with TRBJ2-3; the D call of TRBD1 is as the table states it, not checked on the DNA. TRBV21-1 is recorded as a pseudogene. The CDR3 extends over 14 amino acids.

This clone was found a few times. This chain uses TRBV28 with TRBJ2-7, with TRBD1 identical over 8 bases. The germline V gene has CDR1 MDHEN and CDR2 SYDVKM. This CDR3 has 16 amino acids. Trimming took 6 bases from V and 3 from J; bases not matched to a gene: 13. CDR3 protein: CASSSMVIQGVYEQYF. CDR3 nucleotides: TGTGCCAGCAGCTCCATGGTGATACAGGGGGTCTACGAGCAGTACTTC.

The gene calls are TRBV19 and TRBJ1-5; D gene unclear. Germline V gives CDR1 LNHDA, CDR2 SQIVND (reference sequence). V gave up 3 bases and J gave up 0 bases, with 9 bases separating them. The length of the CDR3 is 15 residues. The CDR3 region has the DNA TGTGCCAGTAGTATGGTACGGAATAGCAATCAGCCCCAGCATTTT. The encoded protein is CASSMVRNSNQPQHF.

Judged by abundance, this clone is large. V usage is TRBV21-1 and J usage is TRBJ2-7; the D call TRBD2 from the table was never checked on the DNA. TRBV21-1 is a pseudogene. The CDR3 is 17 amino acids. The CDR3: CASSKALGRQISYEQYF. The CDR3 region has the DNA TGTGCCAGCAGCAAAGCGCTCGGGAGACAGATCTCCTACGAGCAGTACTTC.

Here the CDR3 reads CASSLPPTGLAQETQYF. The CDR3 nucleotides are TGTGCCAGCAGCTTGCCCCCGACGGGACTAGCCCAAGAGACCCAGTACTTC. The chain carries TRBV5-4 and TRBJ2-5, with 9 bases identical to TRBD2. This CDR3 spans 17 amino acids. Germline trimming cut 1 base from V and 1 base from J; bases unmatched to any gene: 8. Germline V gene sequence: CDR1 SGHNT, CDR2 YYREEE (reference sequence).

This chain links TRBV7-6 with TRBJ2-2; 10 bases fit TRBD2. V was clipped by 1 base and J by 4 bases; unmatched bases: 6. The germline V gene has CDR1 SGHVS and CDR2 FNYEAQ. CDR3 length equals 17 residues. CDR3: CASSLGAGGPGTGELFF. The CDR3, as DNA: TGTGCCAGCAGCTTAGGAGCGGGAGGGCCCGGCACCGGGGAGCTGTTTTTT.

This clone came up once. This sequence joins TRBV5-1 and TRBJ2-1; D uncertain. The germline V gene has CDR1 SGHRS and CDR2 YFSETQ. The CDR3 runs 14 residues. With 0 bases removed from V and 7 bases from J, the gap between germline ends came to 11 bases. The CDR3 sequence: CASSLVGPQNEQFF. CDR3 bases: TGCGCCAGCAGCTTGGTCGGTCCACAGAATGAGCAGTTCTTC.

The chain links TRBV5-6 to TRBJ1-1; 8 bases line up with TRBD1. Germline V gives CDR1 SGHDT, CDR2 YYEEEE. Unmatched junction bases numbered 7, after V lost 4 bases and J lost 8 bases. This CDR3 spans 13 amino acids. The CDR3 DNA is TGTGCCAGCAGCCATTTTGGACAGGGAGAAGCTTTCTTT. It encodes CASSHFGQGEAFF.

This chain connects TRBV5-1 to TRBJ1-1; D gene unclear. Per the germline V gene, CDR1 is SGHRS and CDR2 is YFSETQ. V lost 4 bases and J 0 bases, leaving 10 bases between the germline ends. The CDR3 runs 14 residues. In DNA, the CDR3 is TGCGCCAGCAGCCCCCTAGGGCTGAACACTGAAGCTTTCTTT. Translated, it gives CASSPLGLNTEAFF. The full variable domain, its missing parts supplied by reference TRBV5-1 and TRBJ1-1, is KAGVTQTPRYLIKTRGQQVTLSCSPISGHRSVSWYQQTPGQGLQFLFEYFSETQRNKGNFPGRFSGRQFSNSRSEMNVSTLELGDSALYLCASSPLGLNTEAFFGQGTRLTVV.

This rearrangement joins TRBV5-4 to TRBJ2-1, with 9 bases lining up with TRBD2. This CDR3 has 16 amino acids. Per the germline V gene, CDR1 is SGHNT and CDR2 is YYREEE (reference sequence). The ends lost 0 bases at V and 2 bases at J; junction bases unmatched: 3. The CDR3 reads CASSLASGATYNEQFF. CDR3 nucleotide sequence: TGTGCCAGCAGCTTGGCTAGCGGGGCAACCTACAATGAGCAGTTCTTC.